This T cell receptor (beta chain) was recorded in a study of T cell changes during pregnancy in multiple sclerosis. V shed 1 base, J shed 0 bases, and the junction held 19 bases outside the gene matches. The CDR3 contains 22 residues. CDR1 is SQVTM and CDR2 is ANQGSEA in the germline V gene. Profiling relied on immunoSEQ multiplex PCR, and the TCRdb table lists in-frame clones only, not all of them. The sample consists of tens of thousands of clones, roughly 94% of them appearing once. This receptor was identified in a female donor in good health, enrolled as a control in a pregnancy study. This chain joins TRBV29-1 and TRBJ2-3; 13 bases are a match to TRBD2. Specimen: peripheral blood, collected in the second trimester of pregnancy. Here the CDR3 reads CSVEAQARGLAGVAPSTDTQYF. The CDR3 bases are TGCAGCGTTGAAGCCCAAGCCCGTGGACTAGCGGGAGTTGCGCCTAGCACAGATACGCAGTATTTT.